This T cell receptor beta chain stems from a study of shared clonotypes between healthy human individuals. Once extracted for a subset, genomic DNA was divided evenly among several immunoSEQ plates. Here immunoSEQ multiplex PCR was the method, and the copy in TCRdb shows in-frame clones only, minus some. The sample carries around 430,000 clones, more than 75% recorded once. The length of the CDR3 is 16 residues. Germline CDR1 MDHEN, CDR2 SYDVKM. V shed 6 bases and J shed 5 bases, with 20 bases lying between them. The clonotype originates from a woman in her forties in good health. Some clones in this sample may be carry-over from other donors' samples. The sample taken for sequencing was PBMCs. This chain joins TRBV28 and TRBJ1-5; perhaps TRBD1 as D (6 bases). CDR3 sequence reads: CASSTPDGGLHQPQHF. The CDR3 DNA reads as TGTGCCAGCAGCACACCCGACGGGGGCCTTCATCAGCCCCAGCATTTT.